This T cell receptor (beta chain) stems from a study of cytomegalovirus exposure and HLA in healthy donors. Per the germline V gene, CDR1 is SGHNT and CDR2 is YYREEE (reference sequence). The length of the CDR3 is 16 residues. Trimming took 4 bases from V and 3 from J; bases not matched to a gene: 10. Primers included in the PCR were 60 Vbeta and 13 Jbeta primers. In the authors' workflow: About 11 million of 80 million or so unique TCR beta chains were shared, per a later count. Profiling relied on immunoSEQ multiplex PCR, and the TCRdb table lists in-frame clones only, not all of them. D and trimming were read from the DNA, whereas the V and J calls and clone size are those reported in that table. This table has around 170,000 clones, 70% to 80% appearing once. Study-level findings and limits: Of the V segments, some could not be distinguished, including TRBV6-2 and TRBV6-3, and were excluded. Analysis performed later found 16,000 or so TCR beta sequences associated with HLA alleles at 0.05 false discovery rate. Relative to equally common others, HLA-associated TCR beta chains showed greater clonal expansion in a later analysis.

On this clone: As yet, its antigen is unknown.

The specimen was PBMCs. The TCR originated in a man between 18 and 35 years old in good health and CMV-seronegative. This chain links TRBV5-4 with TRBJ2-1; 7 positions match TRBD1. The CDR3 reads CASSQDSSGGYNEQFF. The CDR3 DNA reads as TGTGCCAGCAGCCAAGATTCGTCAGGGGGCTACAATGAGCAGTTCTTC.